Following are 17 T cell receptor beta chains from one sample sequenced in a study of PD-1 blockade in classical Hodgkin lymphoma. Libraries were prepared by immunoSEQ multiplex PCR; TCRdb keeps only in-frame clonotypes and omits some of them. The sample has 95,000 to 100,000 clones, more than 85% seen once. Following autologous stem cell transplantation, relapse occurred in every patient, and exposure to brentuximab vedotin varied. The sequenced sample was peripheral blood mononuclear cells (PBMCs), obtained before the second cycle of nivolumab. The receptors here all came from a human donor with classical Hodgkin lymphoma.

The chain joins TRBV27 to TRBJ2-5; D gene ambiguous. CDR3 size: 13 residues. Trimming left V 1 base short and J 5 bases short, with 8 bases between. CDR1 is MNHEY, CDR2 SMNVEV, per germline (reference sequence). CDR3 amino acids: CASSLYLWETQYF. The CDR3 nucleotides read TGTGCCAGCAGTTTATACCTCTGGGAGACCCAGTACTTC.

The chain has TRBV18 and TRBJ2-1, with D unclear. Deletions cut 0 bases from V and 15 bases from J, with 9 bases between. CDR1 and CDR2 (germline): KGHSH, LQKENI. The CDR3 extends over 11 amino acids. CDR3 DNA: TGTGCCAGCTCACCACCCCACTTCCTGTTCTTC. This sequence encodes CASSPPHFLFF.

The genes are TRBV6-5 and TRBJ1-2; tentatively, D is TRBD1 (6 bases). Trimming stripped 0 bases from V and 2 bases from J, with 7 bases between. The CDR3 sequence is 14 residues long. Germline CDR1 and CDR2: MNHEY and SVGAGI. CDR3 sequence reads: CASSYSTGNYGYTF. The DNA of the CDR3 is TGTGCCAGCAGTTACTCTACAGGGAACTATGGCTACACCTTC.

This clone has only one observation. The chain uses TRBV7-9 and TRBJ2-7, with D tentatively TRBD2 (6 bases). CDR1 SEHNR and CDR2 FQNEAQ come from the germline V gene (reference sequence). V was trimmed by 8 bases and J by 3 bases, leaving 14 bases between them. The CDR3 runs to 13 residues. CDR3 sequence: CASRLGSGYEQYF. For the CDR3, the DNA is TGTGCCAGCCGTTTGGGTAGCGGCTACGAGCAGTACTTC.

The sample holds a few counts of this clone. The chain recombines TRBV28 with TRBJ1-4; the D gene is possibly TRBD1 (5 bases). This CDR3 region has 12 residues. The ends were cut back, 3 bases at V and 11 bases at J, with 10 bases in the middle. In germline, CDR1 is MDHEN, CDR2 SYDVKM. The CDR3 DNA reads as TGTGCCAGCAGTTTTGGGACGGGGAAACTGTTTTTT. Encoded protein: CASSFGTGKLFF.

DNA of the CDR3: TGTGCCAGCTCACCCCGCCGGGTCGCGGGGGGAACAGATACGCAGTATTTT. Translated, it gives CASSPRRVAGGTDTQYF. The chain uses TRBV18 and TRBJ2-3, with 8 bases lining up with TRBD2. This CDR3 spans 17 amino acids. The V and J ends lost 3 bases and 3 bases, in that order; junction bases with no gene match: 11. Germline assignment: CDR1 KGHSH and CDR2 LQKENI.

The sample holds a few counts of this clone. The chain employs TRBV30 and TRBJ1-5; 7 nucleotides match TRBD1. Trimming removed 2 bases from V and 2 bases from J; junction bases left unmatched: 3. The CDR3 length is 14 residues. Germline loops: CDR1 GTSNPN, CDR2 SVGIG (reference sequence). For the CDR3, the DNA is TGTGCCTGGAGTAAAGGGACAGGCAATCAGCCCCAGCATTTT. Translated, it gives CAWSKGTGNQPQHF.

The CDR3 region has the DNA TGTGCCAGCAGTTACTCGGGAAAACTGTTTTTT. Its translation: CASSYSGKLFF. The V gene is TRBV6-6, the J gene TRBJ1-4; unclear D gene. The germline CDR1 and CDR2 sequences are MNHNY and SVGAGI (reference sequence). This CDR3 spans 11 amino acids. V lost 0 bases, J lost 10 bases, and 3 bases lay in between.

The chain links TRBV5-1 to TRBJ1-6, with 7 bases fitting TRBD1. V dropped 2 bases and J dropped 0; count of bases not matched to a gene: 5. The CDR3 totals 17 residues. Germline values: CDR1 SGHRS, CDR2 YFSETQ. The CDR3 sequence: CASSLSRDSSYNSPLHF. In DNA, the CDR3 is TGCGCCAGCAGCTTAAGTCGGGACAGCTCCTATAATTCACCCCTCCACTTT.

This chain uses TRBV5-1 with TRBJ2-1; 12 bases align to TRBD1. The germline V gene has CDR1 SGHRS and CDR2 YFSETQ. The CDR3 spans 16 residues. V dropped 3 bases and J dropped 3; count of bases not matched to a gene: 4. CDR3 amino acids: CASSSGTGGVYNEQFF. The CDR3 nucleotides are TGCGCCAGCAGCTCCGGGACAGGGGGCGTCTACAATGAGCAGTTCTTC. Full variable domain (missing parts from reference TRBV5-1 and TRBJ2-1): KAGVTQTPRYLIKTRGQQVTLSCSPISGHRSVSWYQQTPGQGLQFLFEYFSETQRNKGNFPGRFSGRQFSNSRSEMNVSTLELGDSALYLCASSSGTGGVYNEQFFGPGTRLTVL.

The chain has TRBV11-2 and TRBJ1-2, with D perhaps matching TRBD1 (5 bases). Germline CDR1 reads SGHAT; CDR2 reads FQNNGV. V shed 3 bases and J shed 2 bases, with 7 bases lying between them. This CDR3 region has 13 residues. DNA for the CDR3: TGTGCCAGCAGCTTGAGGGACAACTATGGCTACACCTTC. It is translated as CASSLRDNYGYTF.

The chain combines TRBV18 with TRBJ2-3, with 9 positions matching TRBD1. Trimming at V came to 3 bases and at J to 2 bases, leaving 6 bases not matched to a gene. This CDR3 has 16 amino acids. The V gene's germline CDR1 is KGHSH and CDR2 LQKENI. In DNA, the CDR3 is TGTGCCAGCTCACCTTGGGGACAGGGATCCACAGATACGCAGTATTTT. Amino acid sequence: CASSPWGQGSTDTQYF.

V is TRBV28 and J is TRBJ2-2; 7 positions agree with TRBD1. Germline V gene lookup returns CDR1 MDHEN and CDR2 SYDVKM. CDR3 length: 15 residues. V lost 1 base to trimming and J lost 3 bases; unmatched junction nucleotides: 2. The CDR3 DNA reads TGTGCCAGCAGTTTATACAGGGGCCACACCGGGGAGCTGTTTTTT. Residues: CASSLYRGHTGELFF. Looking up the rest from reference TRBV28 and TRBJ2-2 gives the full variable domain: DVKVTQSSRYLVKRTGEKVFLECVQDMDHENMFWYRQDPGLGLRLIYFSYDVKMKEKGDIPEGYSVSREKKERFSLILESASTNQTSMYLCASSLYRGHTGELFFGEGSRLTVL.

This rearrangement joins TRBV19 to TRBJ2-1; 10 positions match TRBD1. Trimming cost V 9 bases and J 7 bases; bases outside gene matches: 6. Germline CDR1 is LNHDA and CDR2 is SQIVND (reference sequence). The CDR3 has 13 amino acids. CDR3 region: CASSRTGGNEQFF. The CDR3 nucleotides are TGTGCCAGCTCACGGACAGGGGGGAATGAGCAGTTCTTC.

The chain recombines TRBV13 with TRBJ2-7, with 8 bases fitting TRBD2. V was clipped by 1 base and J by 3 bases; unmatched bases: 8. The CDR3 contains 16 residues. Germline loops: CDR1 PRHDT, CDR2 FYEKMQ (reference sequence). The CDR3 sequence is CASSLVSGTRIYEQYF. The CDR3 region has the DNA TGTGCCAGCAGCTTAGTGTCCGGGACTAGGATCTACGAGCAGTACTTC.

This clone was seen more than once but under ten times. This chain uses TRBV7-2 with TRBJ1-5; perhaps TRBD1 as D (6 bases). This CDR3 is 15 amino acids long. CDR1 is SGHTA, CDR2 FQGNSA, per germline. Trimming removed 0 bases at V and 7 bases at J, with 13 bases between. CDR3 residues: CASSLAGQARQPQHF. The CDR3 DNA reads as TGTGCCAGCAGCTTAGCGGGACAAGCAAGGCAGCCCCAGCATTTT.

Notes on this clone: An end of the junction does not agree with germline; a read error may underlie this. The chain couples TRBV2 to TRBJ2-7, with TRBD2 matching 16 bases. The CDR3 loop spans 15 amino acids. Germline V lookup: CDR1 SNHLY, CDR2 FYNNEI. The CDR3 region has the DNA TGTGCCAGCGGAAACTCGGGACTAGCGGGGGGGTCCAGTAACTTC. It is translated as CASGNSGLAGGSSNF.